This passage covers 19 T cell receptor beta chains from one sample sequenced in a study of blood T cell repertoires in COVID-19. Sequenced by immunoSEQ multiplex PCR; TCRdb stores in-frame clones only, minus some. The sample carries roughly 70,000 clones, more than 75% recorded once. Sequencing was performed on peripheral blood. These TCRs come from a man aged 50 to 59 with active COVID-19.

The V gene is TRBV5-3, the J gene TRBJ2-3; D not resolved. Being an ORF, TRBV5-3 has a function that is uncertain. V was clipped by 1 base and J by 2 bases, with 20 bases between them. This CDR3 contains 18 residues. In DNA form, the CDR3 reads TGTGCCAGAAGCTTGAAGGCCACAGTGAAACAAGCCACAGATACGCAGTATTTT. This encodes CARSLKATVKQATDTQYF.

The chain is built from TRBV28 and TRBJ2-3; TRBD2 matches at 7 bases. The germline CDR1 and CDR2 sequences are MDHEN and SYDVKM. CDR3 size: 17 residues. Trimming removed 1 base from V and 4 bases from J; junction bases left unmatched: 11. The CDR3 is CASSLSPGLGEADTQYF. As DNA, the CDR3 is TGTGCCAGCAGTTTATCACCCGGACTAGGAGAAGCAGATACGCAGTATTTT. The complete variable domain, with remaining parts taken from reference TRBV28 and TRBJ2-3, reads DVKVTQSSRYLVKRTGEKVFLECVQDMDHENMFWYRQDPGLGLRLIYFSYDVKMKEKGDIPEGYSVSREKKERFSLILESASTNQTSMYLCASSLSPGLGEADTQYFGPGTRLTVL.

The chain couples TRBV7-2 to TRBJ2-7, with 8 bases aligning to TRBD1. The CDR3 has 15 amino acids. Per the germline V gene, CDR1 is SGHTA and CDR2 is FQGNSA. Trimming cost V 0 bases and J 7 bases; bases outside gene matches: 8. The CDR3: CASSLAQGAKGEQYF. As DNA, the CDR3 is TGTGCCAGCAGCTTAGCGCAGGGGGCGAAGGGAGAGCAGTACTTC.

The V gene is TRBV6-6, the J gene TRBJ1-2, with 9 bases aligning to TRBD1. CDR1 MNHNY and CDR2 SVGAGI come from the germline V gene (reference sequence). V shed 6 bases, J shed 6 bases, and the junction held 8 bases outside the gene matches. This CDR3 region has 14 residues. DNA of the CDR3: TGTGCCAGCAGCCCCAGTGGACAGGGGAATGGCTACACCTTC. It encodes CASSPSGQGNGYTF.

Concerning this clone: Compared with germline, one end of the junction differs, possibly owing to a read error. The genes are TRBV9 and TRBJ1-2; no reliable D call. CDR1 is SGDLS and CDR2 is YYNGEE in the germline V gene. This CDR3 has 11 residues. CDR3 DNA sequence: TGTGCCAGCAGCACCGAGGGAGCAGTTGCCTTC. Amino acid sequence: CASSTEGAVAF.

CDR3 in DNA: TGCGCCAGCAGCCGCCCGGTGGGGACAGGGACCTACGAGCAGTACTTC. The encoded protein is CASSRPVGTGTYEQYF. The chain couples TRBV5-1 to TRBJ2-7; TRBD1 aligns across 9 bases. Germline values: CDR1 SGHRS, CDR2 YFSETQ. The CDR3 sequence is 16 residues long. The V segment lost 4 bases and the J segment 2 bases; nucleotides outside the gene matches: 10.

The chain combines TRBV24-1 with TRBJ2-5, with a weak D call TRBD1 (6 bases). The germline V and J ends were trimmed by 1 base and 4 bases, with 9 bases remaining between them. The V gene's germline CDR1 is KGHDR and CDR2 SFDVKD. CDR3 length: 14 residues. The CDR3 region has the DNA TGTGCCACCAGTGATTTATCCAGGGGAGAGACCCAGTACTTC. Protein sequence: CATSDLSRGETQYF.

This chain uses TRBV5-5 with TRBJ2-1; 10 bases fit TRBD1. This CDR3 is built from 15 residues. With 5 bases clipped from V and 6 bases from J, the junction kept 8 bases outside the gene matches. Germline CDR1 SGHKS, CDR2 YYEKEE (reference sequence). The CDR3 sequence: CASSRGDRGPNEQFF. CDR3 bases: TGTGCCAGCAGTCGAGGGGACAGGGGTCCCAATGAGCAGTTCTTC.

The J gene is TRBJ2-3, the V gene TRBV4-2, with D perhaps matching TRBD2 (7 bases). The V end lost 0 bases, the J end lost 4 bases, and 14 bases lay between the germline ends. This CDR3 is built from 16 residues. Germline CDR1 reads LGHNA; CDR2 reads YNFKEQ. The CDR3 sequence: CASSQDRGGGPDTQYF. The CDR3 coding sequence is TGTGCCAGCAGCCAAGATCGGGGAGGGGGGCCAGATACGCAGTATTTT.

This clone was found once. The chain is built from TRBV6-5 and TRBJ2-3; TRBD2 aligns across 7 bases. Germline-derived CDR1 and CDR2 are MNHEY and SVGAGI. V trimming: 5 bases; J trimming: 1 base; junction bases outside the gene matches: 6. The CDR3 runs to 15 residues. The CDR3 DNA follows: TGTGCCAGCAGTCAGACTAGCAGTCGCACAGATACGCAGTATTTT. It yields the protein CASSQTSSRTDTQYF.

This rearrangement joins TRBV4-1 to TRBJ2-7; perhaps TRBD2 as D (6 bases). The V end lost 3 bases, the J end lost 5 bases, and 29 bases lay between the germline ends. Germline CDR1 MGHRA, CDR2 YSYEKL. The CDR3 consists of 19 residues. The CDR3 spells CASSHLWAGRRRRSHEQYF. Written as DNA, the CDR3 is TGCGCCAGCAGCCACCTATGGGCGGGGAGACGGCGTCGGTCCCACGAGCAGTACTTC.

V gene TRBV5-1 combines with J gene TRBJ2-2; 7 bases are shared with TRBD1. CDR1 is SGHRS, CDR2 YFSETQ, per germline. This CDR3 region has 13 residues. V lost 4 bases and J lost 6; bases outside the gene matches: 3. CDR3 sequence reads: CASSPTGAGELFF. DNA of the CDR3: TGCGCCAGCAGCCCTACAGGGGCCGGGGAGCTGTTTTTT.

V is TRBV19 and J is TRBJ2-1; D is perhaps TRBD2 (7 bases). From germline, CDR1 is LNHDA and CDR2 SQIVND (reference sequence). Between the trimmed V and J ends, which lost 9 bases and 7 bases, there was a span of 16 bases. The CDR3 runs to 13 residues. The CDR3 region is CARAGPQGNEQFF. CDR3 nucleotides: TGTGCCAGAGCGGGACCCCAGGGGAATGAGCAGTTCTTC.

The CDR3 reads CASSLTPHGSYNEQFF. The CDR3 DNA sequence: TGCGCCAGCAGCTTGACTCCCCACGGCTCCTACAATGAGCAGTTCTTC. V and J are TRBV5-1 and TRBJ2-1; unclear D gene. The CDR3 covers 16 residues. V shed 1 base and J shed 0 bases, with 11 bases lying between them. The germline CDR1 and CDR2 sequences are SGHRS and YFSETQ.

This clone was found a few times. The J gene is TRBJ2-5, the V gene TRBV5-4; 7 nucleotides line up with TRBD2. This CDR3 has 15 amino acids. The germline V gene has CDR1 SGHNT and CDR2 YYREEE (reference sequence). V shed 0 bases and J 5 bases; nucleotides not matched to a gene: 7. The CDR3, as DNA: TGTGCCAGCAGCTTGGGGGCGGGAGAAGGGGAGACCCAGTACTTC. Protein product: CASSLGAGEGETQYF.

The chain recombines TRBV28 with TRBJ2-7; TRBD1 matches at 8 bases. Germline CDR1 reads MDHEN; CDR2 reads SYDVKM. This CDR3 region has 13 residues. The V segment lost 9 bases and the J segment 4 bases; nucleotides outside the gene matches: 8. CDR3 amino acids: CASGQGNLYEQYF. CDR3 sequence (DNA): TGTGCCAGTGGACAGGGAAACTTATACGAGCAGTACTTC.

The chain couples TRBV28 to TRBJ2-2; TRBD1 aligns across 7 bases. Germline V lookup: CDR1 MDHEN, CDR2 SYDVKM. Trimming cost V 3 bases and J 5 bases; bases outside gene matches: 6. The CDR3 has 15 amino acids. The CDR3 nucleotides are TGTGCCAGCAGTTTCCGACAGGGACGGACCGGGGAGCTGTTTTTT. Protein product: CASSFRQGRTGELFF.

The V call is TRBV19, the J call TRBJ2-1; 7 nucleotides agree with TRBD2. Trimming cost V 4 bases and J 4 bases; bases outside gene matches: 7. Germline V gene lookup returns CDR1 LNHDA and CDR2 SQIVND (reference sequence). The CDR3 runs to 15 residues. The CDR3 nucleotides are TGTGCCAGTAGTAAGACGGGGCGGGGGTACAATGAGCAGTTCTTC. Its translation is CASSKTGRGYNEQFF.

The chain uses TRBV7-6 and TRBJ2-1, with TRBD2 identical over 14 bases. The J segment lost 7 bases and the V segment lost 3 bases, leaving 2 bases of the junction unmatched. The CDR3 has 15 residues. Germline V gene data show CDR1 as SGHVS and CDR2 as FNYEAQ. CDR3 bases: TGTGCCAGCAGCTTTGGACTAGCGGGAGGAAATGAGCAGTTCTTC. Amino acid sequence: CASSFGLAGGNEQFF.